A selection of T cell receptor beta chains follows, all from one sample in a study of shared clonotypes between healthy human individuals. Sequenced by immunoSEQ multiplex PCR; TCRdb stores in-frame clones only, minus some. There are roughly 650,000 clones in the sample; about 96% occur only once, and less than 0.12% lies in the top ten. The sequenced sample consisted of naive CD8+ T cells sorted from blood. These receptors all stem from a woman aged 30 to 39 in good health. CDR3s include the opening cysteine and the closing phenylalanine or tryptophan. Each record gives: clone size, J gene, D gene, V gene, CDR3 DNA, CDR3 protein. The D gene is left open where the match is weak. Expanded clones get a size class; other rows say once, few or many, or leave the size out.

abundance: -; j_gene: TRBJ2-7; d_gene: -; v_gene: TRBV9; CDR3nt: TGTGCCAGCAGCGTAGATGCCTCCTACGAGCAGTACTTC; CDR3aa: CASSVDASYEQYF
abundance: once; j_gene: TRBJ2-2; d_gene: -; v_gene: TRBV27; CDR3nt: TGTGCCAGCAGTTTATCGGTTGCGTCCGGGGAGCTGTTTTTT; CDR3aa: CASSLSVASGELFF
abundance: -; j_gene: TRBJ2-7; d_gene: -; v_gene: TRBV7-9; CDR3nt: TGTGCCAGCAGCAGTAGGAACGTACCCTACGAGCAGTACTTC; CDR3aa: CASSSRNVPYEQYF
abundance: -; j_gene: TRBJ2-5; d_gene: TRBD1; v_gene: TRBV5-1; CDR3nt: TGCGCCAGCAGCTTGGAGTCTGACAGGGCCCAAGAGACCCAGTACTTC; CDR3aa: CASSLESDRAQETQYF
abundance: -; j_gene: TRBJ1-1; d_gene: -; v_gene: TRBV28; CDR3nt: TGTGCCAGCAGTTTGGAGGGGAGGAGGACTGAAGCTTTCTTT; CDR3aa: CASSLEGRRTEAFF
abundance: -; j_gene: TRBJ1-1; d_gene: TRBD1; v_gene: TRBV5-6; CDR3nt: TGTGCCAGCAGCTCAGGGGGATGGGGGACCCATGGAGCTTTCTTT; CDR3aa: CASSSGGWGTHGAFF
abundance: -; j_gene: TRBJ2-7; d_gene: TRBD2; v_gene: TRBV28; CDR3nt: TGTGCCAGCAGTTTATCCCCCTGGACTAGCGGGAGCAACGAGCAGTACTTC; CDR3aa: CASSLSPWTSGSNEQYF
abundance: -; j_gene: TRBJ2-3; d_gene: TRBD2; v_gene: TRBV2; CDR3nt: TGTGCCAGCAGTGAAGTGTTCGGGACTCCCGGGGGGACGCAGTATTTT; CDR3aa: CASSEVFGTPGGTQYF
abundance: -; j_gene: TRBJ2-5; d_gene: -; v_gene: TRBV7-9; CDR3nt: TGTGCATGGGGCTTGTATTCGAGGGAGACCCAGTACTTC; CDR3aa: CAWGLYSRETQYF
abundance: -; j_gene: TRBJ2-3; d_gene: TRBD2; v_gene: TRBV27; CDR3nt: TGTGCCAGCAGTCCCCTAGCGGGAGTAACAGATACGCAGTATTTT; CDR3aa: CASSPLAGVTDTQYF
abundance: -; j_gene: TRBJ2-3; d_gene: TRBD1; v_gene: TRBV10-2; CDR3nt: TGCGCCACACTTGGGACAGGGGATGCTCGAATTTTCACAGATACGCAGTATTTT; CDR3aa: CATLGTGDARIFTDTQYF
abundance: -; j_gene: TRBJ2-7; d_gene: TRBD1; v_gene: TRBV2; CDR3nt: TGTGCCAGCAGTGACGGTCAGGGGGCGTACGAGCAGTACTTC; CDR3aa: CASSDGQGAYEQYF
abundance: once; j_gene: TRBJ2-1; d_gene: -; v_gene: TRBV30; CDR3nt: TGTGCCTGGAGTGTAGTGGACAATGAGCAGTTCTTC; CDR3aa: CAWSVVDNEQFF
abundance: -; j_gene: TRBJ2-7; d_gene: -; v_gene: TRBV9; CDR3nt: TGTGCCAGCAGCGCTACCGGGGATTTCTACGAGCAGTACTTC; CDR3aa: CASSATGDFYEQYF
abundance: -; j_gene: TRBJ2-7; d_gene: -; v_gene: TRBV14; CDR3nt: TGTGCCAGCAGCCGCCGCGGACAGCCCTACGAGCAGTACTTC; CDR3aa: CASSRRGQPYEQYF
abundance: -; j_gene: TRBJ2-3; d_gene: TRBD2; v_gene: TRBV28; CDR3nt: TGTGCCAGCAGGCCAGGACTAGCGGGAAACACAGATACGCAGTATTTT; CDR3aa: CASRPGLAGNTDTQYF
abundance: -; j_gene: TRBJ1-1; d_gene: -; v_gene: TRBV9; CDR3nt: TGTGCCAGCAGCGTAACCCCCACCAGCCCCGCCGGGTGGAACACTGAAGCTTTCTTT; CDR3aa: CASSVTPTSPAGWNTEAFF